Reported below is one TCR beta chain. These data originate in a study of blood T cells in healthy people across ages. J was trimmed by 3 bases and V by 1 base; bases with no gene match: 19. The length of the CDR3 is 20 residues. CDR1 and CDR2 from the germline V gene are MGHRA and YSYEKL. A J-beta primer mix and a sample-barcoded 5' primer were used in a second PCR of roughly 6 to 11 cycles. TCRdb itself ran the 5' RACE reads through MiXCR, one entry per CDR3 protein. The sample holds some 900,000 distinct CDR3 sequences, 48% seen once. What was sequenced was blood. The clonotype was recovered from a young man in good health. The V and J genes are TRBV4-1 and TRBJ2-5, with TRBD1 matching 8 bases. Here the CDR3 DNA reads TGCGCCAGCAGCCAAGTACACGCCCTAGGACAGGGACGAGGGGAAGAGACCCAGTACTTC. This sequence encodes CASSQVHALGQGRGEETQYF.